This T cell receptor (beta chain) was recovered during a study of CD8+CD57+ T cells in acquired aplastic anemia. Study-wide background: Each DNA sample taken from sorted CD4+ and CD8+ cells came to around 2.9 ug on average.

Researchers used genomic DNA as the template to profile TCR beta VDJ and CDR3. TCRdb analysed the reads with MiXCR anew, one entry per CDR3 protein. Among around 400,000 distinct CDR3 sequences, about two thirds were seen once, and the ten largest hold approximately 3.9%. CDR3 length equals 12 residues. Trimming pared 7 bases from V and 3 bases from J, leaving 9 bases between. Germline values: CDR1 KGHDR, CDR2 SFDVKD. The chain recombines TRBV24-1 with TRBJ2-7; D perhaps matches TRBD2 (5 bases). The TCR comes from a human donor in good health, serving as a control. Sequenced material: sorted CD4+, CD8+, or CD8+CD57+ T cells (not recorded which) from PBMCs. In DNA, the CDR3 is TGTGCCACCAGCACTAGAGACTACGAGCAGTACTTC. Translated: CATSTRDYEQYF.